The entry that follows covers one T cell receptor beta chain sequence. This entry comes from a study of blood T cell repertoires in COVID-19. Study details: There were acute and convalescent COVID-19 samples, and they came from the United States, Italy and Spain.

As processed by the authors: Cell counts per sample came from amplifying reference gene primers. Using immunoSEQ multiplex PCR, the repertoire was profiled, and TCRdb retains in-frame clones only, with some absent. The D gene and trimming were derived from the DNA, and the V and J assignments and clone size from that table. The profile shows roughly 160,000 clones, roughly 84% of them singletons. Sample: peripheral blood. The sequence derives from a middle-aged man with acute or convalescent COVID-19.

The CDR3 bases are TGTGCCAGCAGCCAAGCTTCCTATGGCTACACCTTC. This sequence encodes CASSQASYGYTF. V gene TRBV4-2 combines with J gene TRBJ1-2; the D is unclear. CDR1 and CDR2 from the germline V gene are LGHNA and YNFKEQ. Trimming took off 1 base at V and 4 bases at J, with 4 bases between the two ends. The CDR3 sequence is 12 residues long.